The next 7 T cell receptor beta chains were all read from a single sample in a study of immune evolution from preneoplasia to lung adenocarcinoma. Some clones are missing from TCRdb's copy, which holds only in-frame ones; the method was immunoSEQ multiplex PCR. The data hold around 5,000 clones, with 87% observed a single time. Sequencing was done on a sample of FFPE invasive lung adenocarcinoma tissue. The origin of the receptors is a person aged 45 to 59 with lung adenocarcinoma.

The rearrangement links TRBV7-8 to TRBJ2-7; the D gene could be TRBD1 or TRBD2 (5 bases each). The germline V gene encodes CDR1 SGHVS and CDR2 FQNEAQ. The V and J ends lost 6 bases and 2 bases respectively, with 20 bases between them. This CDR3 has 16 amino acids. In DNA form, the CDR3 reads TGTGCCAGCAGTCTAGAAGGGCCTCTGGGGGCCTACGAGCAGTACTTC. It yields the protein CASSLEGPLGAYEQYF.

The chain couples TRBV20-1 to TRBJ1-1; D remains ambiguous. Germline V gene sequence: CDR1 DFQATT, CDR2 SNEGSKA (reference sequence). The CDR3 runs 10 residues. The V and J ends lost 6 bases and 2 bases respectively, with 4 bases between them. CDR3 sequence: CSASNTEAFF. For the CDR3, the DNA is TGCAGTGCCAGCAACACTGAAGCTTTCTTT.

This clone was recorded once. The chain employs TRBV7-2 and TRBJ2-1; 8 nucleotides agree with TRBD2. The V gene end was trimmed by 10 bases and the J gene end by 0 bases; junction bases not matched to a gene: 20. The CDR3 totals 19 residues. The germline V gene has CDR1 SGHTA and CDR2 FQGNSA. In DNA form, the CDR3 reads TGTGCCAACAGTCCAGCCCCTGGACTAGCCCCGAGCTCCTACAATGAGCAGTTCTTC. Protein: CANSPAPGLAPSSYNEQFF.

The chain links TRBV6-4 to TRBJ2-1; 11 positions match TRBD2. The CDR3 runs to 19 residues. In germline, CDR1 is MRHNA, CDR2 SNTAGT. Unmatched junction bases numbered 16, after V lost 2 bases and J lost 7 bases. CDR3 DNA: TGTGCCAGCAGTGACGCCCTAGCGGGAGGCTATACTTTGAGTAATGAGCAGTTCTTC. Translating it yields CASSDALAGGYTLSNEQFF.

The gene calls are TRBV29-1 and TRBJ1-2, with 9 bases fitting TRBD1. V shed 0 bases, J shed 4 bases, and the junction held 6 bases outside the gene matches. Germline V gene data show CDR1 as SQVTM and CDR2 as ANQGSEA. CDR3 length: 15 amino acids. The CDR3 DNA follows: TGCAGCGTTGAAGAAAGGACAGGGGCCGGCTATGGCTACACCTTC. This translates into CSVEERTGAGYGYTF. Full variable domain (rest looked up from reference TRBV29-1 and TRBJ1-2): SAVISQKPSRDICQRGTSLTIQCQVDSQVTMMFWYRQQPGQSLTLIATANQGSEATYESGFVIDKFPISRPNLTFSTLTVSNMSPEDSSIYLCSVEERTGAGYGYTFGSGTRLTVV.

The V and J genes are TRBV15 and TRBJ2-3; D is ambiguous. Germline V gives CDR1 LNHNV, CDR2 YYDKDF (reference sequence). Trimming removed 1 base from V and 5 bases from J, with 10 bases in between. The CDR3 totals 14 residues. Here the CDR3 DNA reads TGTGCCACCAGCAGAGGGACCAGAGTAGATACGCAGTATTTT. This translates into CATSRGTRVDTQYF.

This clone has just a few counts. The chain has TRBV4-3 and TRBJ1-2; D not certain. Trimming stripped 2 bases from V and 4 bases from J, with 11 bases between. The CDR3 loop spans 14 amino acids. Per germline, CDR1 LGHNA and CDR2 YSLEER. This chain's CDR3 is CASSQQQSSYGYTF. The CDR3 nucleotides read TGCGCCAGCAGCCAACAACAGAGCAGCTATGGCTACACCTTC.